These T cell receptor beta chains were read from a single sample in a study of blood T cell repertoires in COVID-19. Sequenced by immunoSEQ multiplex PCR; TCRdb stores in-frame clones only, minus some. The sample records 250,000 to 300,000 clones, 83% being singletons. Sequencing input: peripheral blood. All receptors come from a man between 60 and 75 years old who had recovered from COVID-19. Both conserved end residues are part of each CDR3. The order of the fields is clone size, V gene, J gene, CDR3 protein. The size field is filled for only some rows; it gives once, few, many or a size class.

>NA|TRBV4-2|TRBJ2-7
CASSLSMDRGQYF
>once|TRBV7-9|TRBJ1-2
CASSLGPRQGNGYTF
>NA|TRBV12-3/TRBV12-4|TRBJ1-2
CASSRTGFYGYTF
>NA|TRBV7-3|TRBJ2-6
CASSHGHGRGNVLTF
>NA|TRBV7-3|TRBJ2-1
CASSMTSLNEQFF
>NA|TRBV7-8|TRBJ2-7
CASSLGLAGDQQYF
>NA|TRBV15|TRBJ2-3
CATRLRGLGTDTQYF
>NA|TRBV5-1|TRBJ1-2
CASSPDRAPNYGYTF
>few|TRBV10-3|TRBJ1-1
CATSRGVNTEAFF
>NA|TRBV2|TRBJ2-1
CAIPVRGVVNEQFF
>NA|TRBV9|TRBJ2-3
CASSPRGVTQYF
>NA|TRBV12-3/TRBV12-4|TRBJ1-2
CASSSGYGYTF
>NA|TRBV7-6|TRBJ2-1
CASSSGTVKFF
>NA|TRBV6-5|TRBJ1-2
CASTLLQGGGYTF
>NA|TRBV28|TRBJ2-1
CASSFDSVNNEQFF
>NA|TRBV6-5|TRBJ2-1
CASSLIGGSSYNEQFF
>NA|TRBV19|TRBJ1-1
CASSTGGTYTEAFF
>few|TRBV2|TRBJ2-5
CASRSSGGQETQYF
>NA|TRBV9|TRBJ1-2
CASSAKIGGYGYTF
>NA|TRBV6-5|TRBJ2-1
CASRPTYSSYNEQFF
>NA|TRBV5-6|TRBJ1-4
CASSPYLESPGFGEKLFF
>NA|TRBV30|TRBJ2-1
CAWSQGDSSYNEQFF
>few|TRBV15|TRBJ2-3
CATSRDIPDTQYF
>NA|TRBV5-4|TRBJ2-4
CASSAPSGRSGKNIQYF
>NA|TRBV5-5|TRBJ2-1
CASSKDGGQGSYNEQFF
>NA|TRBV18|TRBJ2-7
CASSPAGVGAYEQYF
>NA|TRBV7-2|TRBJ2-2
CASSLDTSLTGELFF
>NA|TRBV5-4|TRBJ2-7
CASSSPGPTSGRAYEQYF
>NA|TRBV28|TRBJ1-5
CASSFRGGPQHF
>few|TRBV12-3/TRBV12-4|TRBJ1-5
CASSFVGEQPQHF
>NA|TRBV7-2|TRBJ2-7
CASSPFHVRGHEQYF
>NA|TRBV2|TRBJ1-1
CASSELAQGRTEAFF
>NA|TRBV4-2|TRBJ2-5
CASSQGQGIWQETQYF
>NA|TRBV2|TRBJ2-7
CASNHRVIDEQYF
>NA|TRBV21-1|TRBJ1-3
CASSKPGTKRSAGNTIYF